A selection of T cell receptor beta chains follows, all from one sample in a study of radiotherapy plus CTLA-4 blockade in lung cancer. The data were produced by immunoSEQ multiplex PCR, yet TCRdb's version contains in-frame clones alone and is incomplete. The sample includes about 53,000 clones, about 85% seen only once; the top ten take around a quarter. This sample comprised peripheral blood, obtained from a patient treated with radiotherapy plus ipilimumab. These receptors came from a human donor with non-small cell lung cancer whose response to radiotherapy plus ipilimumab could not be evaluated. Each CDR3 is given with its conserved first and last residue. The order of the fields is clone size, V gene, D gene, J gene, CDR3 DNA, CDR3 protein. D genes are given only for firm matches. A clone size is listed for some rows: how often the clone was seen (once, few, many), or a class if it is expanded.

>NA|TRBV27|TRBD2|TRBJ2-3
TGTGCCAGCAGTTTGACAGCGGGAGGCACAGATACGCAGTATTTT
CASSLTAGGTDTQYF
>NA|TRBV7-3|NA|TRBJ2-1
TGTGCCAGCAGCTCCGGGACCTACAATGAGCAGTTCTTC
CASSSGTYNEQFF
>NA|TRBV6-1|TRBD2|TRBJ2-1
TGTGCCAGCAGTGAAGCGCCCCCGGGACTAGCGGGAGCAGGTAATGAGCAGTTCTTC
CASSEAPPGLAGAGNEQFF
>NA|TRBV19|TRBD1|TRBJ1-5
TGTGCCAGTAGGGTAGAACTAGGACAGGGATCGGGCCAGCCCCAGCATTTT
CASRVELGQGSGQPQHF
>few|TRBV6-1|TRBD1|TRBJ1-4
TGTGCCAGCAGAGAACCGGGACAGCCTAATGAAAAACTGTTTTTT
CASREPGQPNEKLFF
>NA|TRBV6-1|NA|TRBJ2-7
TGTGCCAGCAGCGATTGGGACATCCAGAACTACGAGCAGTACTTC
CASSDWDIQNYEQYF
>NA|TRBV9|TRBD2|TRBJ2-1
TGTGCCAGCAGCTCCCGACTAGCTAATGAGCAGTTCTTC
CASSSRLANEQFF
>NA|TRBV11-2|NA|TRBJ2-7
TGTGCCAGCAGCTTAGATTTCCGCAGGGCCCGACCCTACGAGCAGTACTTC
CASSLDFRRARPYEQYF
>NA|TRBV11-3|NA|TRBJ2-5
TGTGCCAGCAGCTCCACGACAGTGGCAGAGACCCAGTACTTC
CASSSTTVAETQYF
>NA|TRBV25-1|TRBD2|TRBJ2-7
TGTGCCAGCAGTACCACTAGCGAGGCAGACGAGCAGTACTTC
CASSTTSEADEQYF